This T cell receptor (beta chain) was captured by sequencing in a study of blood T cell repertoires in COVID-19 (dated by TCRdb to 2020 to 2021). Context from the whole study: Samples from collaborators originated in the United States, Italy and Spain and spanned both the acute and convalescent phases of COVID-19. The prospective study material was composed of cDNA or gDNA derived from T cells, B-cell-depleted T cells, or PBMCs. Deeply sampled blood TCRbeta repertoires from subjects exposed to, actively infected with, or recovered from COVID-19 were included in the dataset. A freely available public database, intended as a resource for researchers studying the immune response to SARS-CoV-2, is where the repertoires were released. Samples were obtained from the ongoing ImmuneRACE study (first 160 participants) and from some 1,200 subjects provided by 6 global collaborators. Nearly every sample came with metadata listing a de-identified subject ID, COVID-19 status, age in years and sex. HLA class I and class II types, where available, came from metadata supplied by the sample provider rather than from assay-based typing. Broad study findings and their caveats: Clinical and demographic metadata were provided uncurated, with the amount varying by source and participant.

The immunoSEQ Assay, a bias-controlled multiplex PCR, was used to amplify TCRbeta CDR3 regions from genomic DNA. Turning to the authors' computational methods: Within the assay, amplification of reference gene primers was used to estimate how many nucleated cells each sample contained. To quantify the absolute abundance of each unique TCRbeta CDR3 rearrangement, sequence reads were collapsed and filtered. For each sample, productive Simpson clonality was calculated as the square root of Simpson's diversity index over productive rearrangements. This is the immuneACCESS table as TCRdb keeps it, with only in-frame sequences that have V and J called. A part of the clones is gone; compared with another copy, unresolved V genes explain less than half, and the rest is unexplained. V and J calls plus clone size are reproduced from that table; the DNA served to infer D and trimming. This sample has about 200,000 clones in its table, and around 86% of those were observed once. The ten largest clones take up 5% to 7% of the sample.

In the prospective study, participants were roughly 18 to 100 years old, resided in about two dozen geographic areas of the United States, and were enrolled through a virtual design. To assign participants to cohorts, the prospective study relied on clinical history that participants themselves reported in a screening survey and a study questionnaire. Each participant in the prospective study had whole blood, serum and a nasopharyngeal or oropharyngeal swab collected by mobile phlebotomists. Additional blood draws and questionnaires over a 2-month period could optionally be provided by prospective study participants. Before DNA extraction, blood samples from the prospective study were shipped at room temperature or frozen. As for this clone: This clone's antigen is unknown. Per-base quality was not reported, and no clone a single base away is much larger than it.

Sequencing was performed on PBMCs or T cells enriched from blood (not recorded which). The clonotype was recovered from a man aged 35 to 55 with acute COVID-19.

CDR3 loop: CASSSGQGAGTGELFF. The DNA sequence reads TGCGCCAGCAGCTCGGGACAGGGGGCGGGCACCGGGGAGCTGTTTTTT. Recombination linked TRBV5-1 to TRBJ2-2, with TRBD1 identical over 12 junction bases. Taken from the germline V gene, the CDR1 and CDR2 loops are SGHRS and YFSETQ. Its CDR3 holds 16 amino acids, cysteine through phenylalanine. The entry retains the CDR3 DNA only, 48 bases that are in frame from base 1. Germline trimming: 3 bases from V, 4 bases from J; junction bases outside gene matches: 4. With the portions outside the CDR3 filled from the reference TRBV5-1 and TRBJ2-2 genes, the complete variable region becomes KAGVTQTPRYLIKTRGQQVTLSCSPISGHRSVSWYQQTPGQGLQFLFEYFSETQRNKGNFPGRFSGRQFSNSRSEMNVSTLELGDSALYLCASSSGQGAGTGELFFGEGSRLTVL.